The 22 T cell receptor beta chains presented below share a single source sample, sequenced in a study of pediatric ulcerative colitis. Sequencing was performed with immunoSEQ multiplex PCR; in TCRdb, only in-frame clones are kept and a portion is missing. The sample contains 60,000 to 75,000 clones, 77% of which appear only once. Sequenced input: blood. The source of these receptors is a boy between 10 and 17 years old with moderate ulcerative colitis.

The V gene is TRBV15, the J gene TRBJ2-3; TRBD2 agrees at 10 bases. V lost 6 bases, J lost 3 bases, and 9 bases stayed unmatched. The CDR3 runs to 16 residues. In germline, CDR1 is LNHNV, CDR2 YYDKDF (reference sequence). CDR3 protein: CATRPPGLARTDTQYF. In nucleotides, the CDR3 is TGTGCCACCAGACCTCCGGGACTAGCGCGAACAGATACGCAGTATTTT. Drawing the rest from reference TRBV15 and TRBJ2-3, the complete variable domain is DAMVIQNPRYQVTQFGKPVTLSCSQTLNHNVMYWYQQKSSQAPKLLFHYYDKDFNNEADTPDNFQSRRPNTSFCFLDIRSPGLGDTAMYLCATRPPGLARTDTQYFGPGTRLTVL.

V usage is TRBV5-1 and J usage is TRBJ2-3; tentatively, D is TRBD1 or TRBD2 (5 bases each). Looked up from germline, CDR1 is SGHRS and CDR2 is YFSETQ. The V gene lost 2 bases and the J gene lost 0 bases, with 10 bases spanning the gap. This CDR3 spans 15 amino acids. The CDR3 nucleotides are TGCGCCAGCAGCTTTTGGGACCGAAGCACAGATACGCAGTATTTT. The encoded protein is CASSFWDRSTDTQYF.

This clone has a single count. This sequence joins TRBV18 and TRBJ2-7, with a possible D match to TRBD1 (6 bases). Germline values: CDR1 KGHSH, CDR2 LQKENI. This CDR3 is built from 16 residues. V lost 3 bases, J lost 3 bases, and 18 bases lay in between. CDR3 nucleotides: TGTGCCAGCTCACCCAGGGGCAGGAGGCAGAACTACGAGCAGTACTTC. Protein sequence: CASSPRGRRQNYEQYF.

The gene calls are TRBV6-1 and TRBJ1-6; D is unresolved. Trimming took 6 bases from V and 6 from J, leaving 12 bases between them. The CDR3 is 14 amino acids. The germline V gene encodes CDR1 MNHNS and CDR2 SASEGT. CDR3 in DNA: TGTGCCAGCAGCGAAAGAGACACTAATTCACCCCTCCACTTT. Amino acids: CASSERDTNSPLHF.

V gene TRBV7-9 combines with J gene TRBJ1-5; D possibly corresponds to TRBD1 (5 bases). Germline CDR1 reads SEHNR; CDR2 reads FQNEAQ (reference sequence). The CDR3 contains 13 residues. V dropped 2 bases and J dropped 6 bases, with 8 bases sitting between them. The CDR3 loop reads CASSLQGPQPQHF. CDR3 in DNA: TGTGCCAGCAGCTTACAGGGCCCTCAGCCCCAGCATTTT.

The CDR3 loop reads CASSVAFTSLETQYF. Written as DNA, the CDR3 is TGTGCCAGCAGCGTAGCGTTTACTAGCCTAGAGACCCAGTACTTC. The gene calls are TRBV9 and TRBJ2-5; possible D gene TRBD2, 6 bases. V lost 0 bases to trimming and J lost 4 bases, with 13 bases between them. This CDR3 has 15 residues. In germline, CDR1 is SGDLS, CDR2 YYNGEE.

The CDR3 DNA follows: TGTGCCAGCAGCTTAGCCCGACGACAGGGAGAAAAACTGTTTTTT. This gives the protein CASSLARRQGEKLFF. The chain uses TRBV11-2 and TRBJ1-4; 7 bases map to TRBD1. The V segment lost 1 base and the J segment 8 bases; nucleotides outside the gene matches: 7. Germline V gives CDR1 SGHAT, CDR2 FQNNGV. This CDR3 contains 15 residues.

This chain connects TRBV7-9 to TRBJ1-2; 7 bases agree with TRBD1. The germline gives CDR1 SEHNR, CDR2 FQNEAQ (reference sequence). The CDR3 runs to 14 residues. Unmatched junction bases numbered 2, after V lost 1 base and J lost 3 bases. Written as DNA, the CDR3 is TGTGCCAGCAGCTTAGTAGACAGGGACTATGGCTACACCTTC. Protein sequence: CASSLVDRDYGYTF.

CDR3 coding DNA: TGTGCCAGCAGCTTAGGGGCGGGGACAGATACGCAGTATTTT. Encoded protein: CASSLGAGTDTQYF. The chain joins TRBV7-9 to TRBJ2-3, with a weak D call TRBD2 (6 bases). Per germline, CDR1 SEHNR and CDR2 FQNEAQ (reference sequence). The CDR3 length is 14 residues. V was trimmed by 1 base and J by 3 bases, leaving 8 bases between them.

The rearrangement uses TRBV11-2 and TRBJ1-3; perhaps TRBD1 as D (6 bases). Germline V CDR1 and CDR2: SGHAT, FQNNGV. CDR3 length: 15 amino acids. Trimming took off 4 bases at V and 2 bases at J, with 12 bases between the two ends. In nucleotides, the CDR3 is TGTGCCAGCAGCTCAATCACAGGGCCTGGAAACACCATATATTTT. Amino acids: CASSSITGPGNTIYF. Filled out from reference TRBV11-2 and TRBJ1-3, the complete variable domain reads EAGVAQSPRYKIIEKRQSVAFWCNPISGHATLYWYQQILGQGPKLLIQFQNNGVVDDSQLPKDRFSAERLKGVDSTLKIQPAKLEDSAVYLCASSSITGPGNTIYFGEGSWLTVV.

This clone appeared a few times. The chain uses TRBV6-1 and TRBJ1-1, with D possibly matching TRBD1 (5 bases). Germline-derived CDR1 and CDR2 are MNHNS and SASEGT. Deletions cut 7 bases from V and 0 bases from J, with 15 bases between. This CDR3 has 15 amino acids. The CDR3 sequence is CASKRETELNTEAFF. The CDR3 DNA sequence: TGTGCCAGCAAGAGAGAGACAGAATTGAACACTGAAGCTTTCTTT.

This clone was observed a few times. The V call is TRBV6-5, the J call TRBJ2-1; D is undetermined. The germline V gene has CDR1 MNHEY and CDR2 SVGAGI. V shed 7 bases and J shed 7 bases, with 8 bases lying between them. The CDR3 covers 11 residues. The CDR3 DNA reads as TGTGCCAGCATGAGAAGGAATGAGCAGTTCTTC. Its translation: CASMRRNEQFF.

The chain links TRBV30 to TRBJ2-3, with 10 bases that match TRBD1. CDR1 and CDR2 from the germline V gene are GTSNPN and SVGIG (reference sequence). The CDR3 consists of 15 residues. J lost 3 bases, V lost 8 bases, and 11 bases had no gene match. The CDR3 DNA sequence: TGTGCCGGGATCCCCTGGACAGGGGGTACAGATACGCAGTATTTT. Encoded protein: CAGIPWTGGTDTQYF.

As DNA, the CDR3 is TGCGCCAGCAGCTTGGGGATCCTAGCGGGAGCTTTCTACAATGAGCAGTTCTTC. Translation gives CASSLGILAGAFYNEQFF. The rearrangement uses TRBV5-1 and TRBJ2-1; 10 nucleotides match TRBD2. The CDR3 totals 18 residues. Germline V gene data show CDR1 as SGHRS and CDR2 as YFSETQ. V dropped 0 bases and J dropped 3; count of bases not matched to a gene: 9.

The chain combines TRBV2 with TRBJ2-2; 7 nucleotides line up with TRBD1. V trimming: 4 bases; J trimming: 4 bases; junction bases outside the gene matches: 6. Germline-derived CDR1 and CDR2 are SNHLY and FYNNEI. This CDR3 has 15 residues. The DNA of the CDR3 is TGTGCCAGCAGTGTACGGAACAGGGGCACCGGGGAGCTGTTTTTT. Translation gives CASSVRNRGTGELFF.

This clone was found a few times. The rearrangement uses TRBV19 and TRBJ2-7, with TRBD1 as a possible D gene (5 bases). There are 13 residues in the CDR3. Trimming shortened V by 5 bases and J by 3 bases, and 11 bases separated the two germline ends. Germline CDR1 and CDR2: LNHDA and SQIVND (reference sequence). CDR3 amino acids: CASSGRAHYEQYF. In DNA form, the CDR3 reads TGTGCCAGTAGTGGCAGGGCTCACTACGAGCAGTACTTC.

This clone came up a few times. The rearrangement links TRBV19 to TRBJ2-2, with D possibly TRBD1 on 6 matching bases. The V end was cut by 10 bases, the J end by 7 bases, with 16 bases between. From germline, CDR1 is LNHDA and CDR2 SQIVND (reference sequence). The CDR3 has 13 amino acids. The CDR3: CATSTGLGGELFF. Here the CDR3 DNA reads TGTGCCACCTCGACAGGTTTAGGCGGGGAGCTGTTTTTT.

CDR3 sequence reads: CASSFFAGTNYGYTF. The CDR3 DNA sequence: TGTGCCAGCAGCTTTTTTGCAGGAACTAACTATGGCTACACCTTC. This chain connects TRBV7-8 to TRBJ1-2; D call uncertain. Germline V gene sequence: CDR1 SGHVS, CDR2 FQNEAQ. Deletions cut 3 bases from V and 0 bases from J, with 11 bases between. The CDR3 is 15 residues long. Based on the CDR3 plus reference TRBV7-8 and TRBJ1-2, the full variable domain is GAGVSQSPRYKVAKRGQDVALRCDPISGHVSLFWYQQALGQGPEFLTYFQNEAQLDKSGLPSDRFFAERPEGSVSTLKIQRTQQEDSAVYLCASSFFAGTNYGYTFGSGTRLTVV.

CDR3 nucleotide sequence: TGTGCCAGCAGCTTAATTGGGTCCGTTACCTACGAGCAGTACTTC. Residues: CASSLIGSVTYEQYF. The genes are TRBV11-2 and TRBJ2-7, with D hard to call. Trimming took 2 bases from V and 2 from J, leaving 13 bases between them. The CDR3 totals 15 residues. Germline CDR1 reads SGHAT; CDR2 reads FQNNGV.

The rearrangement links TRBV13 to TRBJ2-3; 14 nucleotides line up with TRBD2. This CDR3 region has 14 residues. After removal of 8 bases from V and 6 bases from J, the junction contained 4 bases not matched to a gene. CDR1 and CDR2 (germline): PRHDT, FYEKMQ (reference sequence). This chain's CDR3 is CASYRLAGGDTQYF. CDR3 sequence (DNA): TGTGCCAGCTATCGACTAGCGGGAGGGGATACGCAGTATTTT.

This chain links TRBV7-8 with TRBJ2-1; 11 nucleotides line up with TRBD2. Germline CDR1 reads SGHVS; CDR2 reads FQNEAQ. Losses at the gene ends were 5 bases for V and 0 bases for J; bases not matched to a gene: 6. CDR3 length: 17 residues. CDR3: CASSRLAGLSSYNEQFF. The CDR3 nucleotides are TGTGCCAGCAGCCGACTAGCGGGGTTGAGCTCCTACAATGAGCAGTTCTTC. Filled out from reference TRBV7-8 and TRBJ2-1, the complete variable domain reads GAGVSQSPRYKVAKRGQDVALRCDPISGHVSLFWYQQALGQGPEFLTYFQNEAQLDKSGLPSDRFFAERPEGSVSTLKIQRTQQEDSAVYLCASSRLAGLSSYNEQFFGPGTRLTVL.

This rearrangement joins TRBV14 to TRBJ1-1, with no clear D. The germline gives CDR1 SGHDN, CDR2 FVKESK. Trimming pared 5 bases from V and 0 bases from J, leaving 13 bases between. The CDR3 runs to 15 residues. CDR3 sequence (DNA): TGTGCCAGCAGCTCAATTCGAGGAATGAACACTGAAGCTTTCTTT. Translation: CASSSIRGMNTEAFF.